The clone carrying this TCR beta chain was counted a few times. This specimen comes from a study of T-cell memory formation after mild COVID-19. From the 5' RACE reads, TCRdb called clonotypes with MiXCR, one entry per CDR3 protein. This repertoire shows over 500,000 distinct CDR3 sequences, 17% found once; its top ten account for about 8.1%. Germline V gives CDR1 SEHNR, CDR2 FQNEAQ (reference sequence). With 7 bases clipped from V and 4 bases from J, the junction kept 14 bases outside the gene matches. CDR3 length: 18 residues. The V and J genes are TRBV7-9 and TRBJ2-1; 12 nucleotides match TRBD2. What was sequenced was PBMCs or a T cell subset sorted from them (not recorded which). This TCR derives from an adult woman who had mild COVID-19 (a few samples of this study predate the infection). Cell type and time point are not known. The CDR3 DNA follows: TGTGCCAGCACCCCGACTAGCGGGAGACTTGTCTCGTACAATGAGCAGTTCTTC. It translates to CASTPTSGRLVSYNEQFF.